The present T cell receptor (beta chain) was sequenced within a study of blood T cells in healthy people across ages. Study-wide context: About one barcoded beta molecule per two T cells came from capture by template switching.

This clonotype was detected a few times. The CDR3 totals 14 residues. Germline V gives CDR1 LGHDT, CDR2 YNNKEL (reference sequence). V was trimmed by 1 base and J by 5 bases, leaving 11 bases between them. Together with a sample-barcoded 5' primer, a J-beta primer mix was included in a second PCR lasting about 6 to 11 cycles. Carrying 12 random nucleotides, a template-switch adaptor labeled each individual cDNA molecule. TCRdb itself ran the 5' RACE reads through MiXCR, one entry per CDR3 protein. This sample yields 920,000 or so distinct CDR3 sequences, of which 35% to 55% are seen a single time; approximately 20% belongs to the top ten.

The TCR sequence derives from an older woman in good health. Sequencing was done on a sample of blood. The gene calls are TRBV3-1 and TRBJ1-1; unclear D gene. Here the CDR3 reads CASSQGKGKTEAFF. DNA for the CDR3: TGTGCCAGCAGCCAAGGTAAAGGGAAGACTGAAGCTTTCTTT.